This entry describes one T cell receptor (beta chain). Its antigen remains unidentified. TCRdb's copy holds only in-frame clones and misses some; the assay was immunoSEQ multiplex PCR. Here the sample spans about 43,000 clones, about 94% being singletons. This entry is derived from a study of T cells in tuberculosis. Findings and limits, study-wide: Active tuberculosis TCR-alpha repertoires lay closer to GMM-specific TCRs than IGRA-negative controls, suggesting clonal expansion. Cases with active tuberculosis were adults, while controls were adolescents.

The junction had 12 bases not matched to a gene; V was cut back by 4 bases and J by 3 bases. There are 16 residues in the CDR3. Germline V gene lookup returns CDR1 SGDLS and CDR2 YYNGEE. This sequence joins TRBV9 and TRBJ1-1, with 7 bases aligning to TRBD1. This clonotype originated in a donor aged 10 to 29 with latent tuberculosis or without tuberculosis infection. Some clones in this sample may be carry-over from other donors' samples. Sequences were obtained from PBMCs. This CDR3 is CASSPYRGRGDTEAFF. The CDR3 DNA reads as TGTGCCAGCAGCCCCTACAGGGGAAGGGGTGACACTGAAGCTTTCTTT.